The sequence of this T cell receptor (beta chain) was determined in a study of blood T cell repertoires in COVID-19. Study at large: The origin of the acute and convalescent COVID-19 samples was the United States, Italy and Spain. Nucleic acid was either cDNA or gDNA, and it came from T cells, B-cell-depleted T cells, or PBMCs.

Per the authors' pipeline: For nucleated cells, counts were estimated from reference gene primer amplification. The repertoire was sequenced with immunoSEQ multiplex PCR; TCRdb's copy has only in-frame clones and lacks some. V and J calls and clone size come straight from that table; D and trimming were deduced from the DNA. The sample includes some 200,000 clones, roughly 90% of them seen just once. Participants' own reports of clinical history determined their cohort assignment. V shed 5 bases and J shed 0 bases, with 14 bases lying between them. CDR1 and CDR2 from the germline V gene are SGHAT and FQNNGV. This CDR3 is built from 16 residues.

The source material was PBMCs or T cells enriched from blood (not recorded which). The chain has TRBV11-2 and TRBJ1-3, with D possibly matching TRBD1 (5 bases). This sequence originates from a woman in her forties with acute COVID-19. CDR3 nucleotides: TGTGCCAGCAGCGGAACGACAGCCAGCTCTGGAAACACCATATATTTT. This codes for CASSGTTASSGNTIYF.